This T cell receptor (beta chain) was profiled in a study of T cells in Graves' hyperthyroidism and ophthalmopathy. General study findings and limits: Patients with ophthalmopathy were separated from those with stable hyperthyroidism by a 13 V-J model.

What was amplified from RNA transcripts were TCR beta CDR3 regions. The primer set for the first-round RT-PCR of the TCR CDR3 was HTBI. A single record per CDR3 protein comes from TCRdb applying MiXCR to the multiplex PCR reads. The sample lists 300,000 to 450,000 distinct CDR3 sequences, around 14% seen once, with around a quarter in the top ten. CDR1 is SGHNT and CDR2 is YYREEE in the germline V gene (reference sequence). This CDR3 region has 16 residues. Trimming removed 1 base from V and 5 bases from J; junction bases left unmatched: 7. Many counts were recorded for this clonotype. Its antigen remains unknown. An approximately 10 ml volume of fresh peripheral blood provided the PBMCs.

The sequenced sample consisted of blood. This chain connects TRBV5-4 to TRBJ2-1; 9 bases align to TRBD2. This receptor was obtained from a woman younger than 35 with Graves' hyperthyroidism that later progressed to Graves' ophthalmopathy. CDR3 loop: CASSLSWLAGHNEQFF. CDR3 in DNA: TGTGCCAGCAGCTTGAGTTGGCTAGCGGGGCACAATGAGCAGTTCTTC. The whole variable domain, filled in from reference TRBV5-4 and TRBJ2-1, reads ETGVTQSPTHLIKTRGQQVTLRCSSQSGHNTVSWYQQALGQGPQFIFQYYREEENGRGNFPPRFSGLQFPNYSSELNVNALELDDSALYLCASSLSWLAGHNEQFFGPGTRLTVL.